A selection of T cell receptor beta chains follows, all from one sample in a study of cytomegalovirus exposure and HLA in healthy donors. The assay was immunoSEQ multiplex PCR, and TCRdb's table has in-frame clones only and misses some. The profile shows approximately 140,000 clones, roughly 77% of them singletons. Sequencing was carried out using PBMCs. Every receptor here comes from a woman aged 40-49 years in good health and CMV-seropositive. The CDR3 runs from the conserved cysteine through the conserved F or W. The order of the fields is J gene, V gene, clone size, D gene, CDR3 DNA, CDR3 protein. The D gene is left open where the match is weak. Expanded clones get a size class; other rows say once, few or many, or leave the size out.

j_call: TRBJ2-1; v_call: TRBV29-1; clone_size: .; d_call: .; cdr3_nt: TGCAGCGTTGCACCCATACAGGGTAGAGCCTACAATGAGCAGTTCTTC; cdr3_aa: CSVAPIQGRAYNEQFF
j_call: TRBJ2-7; v_call: TRBV7-8; clone_size: .; d_call: TRBD2; cdr3_nt: TGTGCCAGCAGCTCGGGACTAGCGGGACCCTCCGAGCAGTACTTC; cdr3_aa: CASSSGLAGPSEQYF
j_call: TRBJ1-1; v_call: TRBV7-2; clone_size: .; d_call: .; cdr3_nt: TGTGCCAGCAGCCTAACCGCGGATGTGAACACTGAAGCTTTCTTT; cdr3_aa: CASSLTADVNTEAFF
j_call: TRBJ1-2; v_call: TRBV27; clone_size: .; d_call: .; cdr3_nt: TGTGCCAGCACCTTAGCTGGGGGCAGTGGCTATGGCTACACCTTC; cdr3_aa: CASTLAGGSGYGYTF
j_call: TRBJ1-4; v_call: TRBV19; clone_size: few; d_call: .; cdr3_nt: TGTGCCAGTAGTCAATTCGCGGGGAATGAAAAACTGTTTTTT; cdr3_aa: CASSQFAGNEKLFF
j_call: TRBJ1-3; v_call: TRBV13; clone_size: .; d_call: TRBD1; cdr3_nt: TGTGCCAGCAGCTTCGGGACAGGCTCTGGAAACACCATATATTTT; cdr3_aa: CASSFGTGSGNTIYF
j_call: TRBJ1-3; v_call: TRBV4-3; clone_size: .; d_call: TRBD1; cdr3_nt: TGCGCCAGCAGCCCGGGCAGGGGGTCTGGAAACACCATATATTTT; cdr3_aa: CASSPGRGSGNTIYF
j_call: TRBJ2-5; v_call: TRBV7-8; clone_size: .; d_call: TRBD2; cdr3_nt: TGTGCCAGCAGCCCAGGAGGGCGGGGGGAGACCCAGTACTTC; cdr3_aa: CASSPGGRGETQYF
j_call: TRBJ1-4; v_call: TRBV5-1; clone_size: few; d_call: TRBD1; cdr3_nt: TGCGCCAGCAGCCGTGACAGGGCAACTAATGAAAAACTGTTTTTT; cdr3_aa: CASSRDRATNEKLFF
j_call: TRBJ1-2; v_call: TRBV6-1; clone_size: .; d_call: TRBD1; cdr3_nt: TGTGCCAGCAGCGAGACAGGGGGCGACTATGGCTACACCTTC; cdr3_aa: CASSETGGDYGYTF
j_call: TRBJ2-7; v_call: TRBV29-1; clone_size: .; d_call: TRBD1; cdr3_nt: TGCAGCGCTTACAGGGGGACCTCCTACGAGCAGTACTTC; cdr3_aa: CSAYRGTSYEQYF
j_call: TRBJ2-5; v_call: TRBV7-3; clone_size: .; d_call: TRBD2; cdr3_nt: TGTGCCAGCAGCCTAGGGACTAGCGGGGAAGAGACCCAGTACTTC; cdr3_aa: CASSLGTSGEETQYF
j_call: TRBJ2-3; v_call: TRBV5-4; clone_size: few; d_call: TRBD1; cdr3_nt: TGTGCCAGCAGCCGACAGGGTACAAGCACAGATACGCAGTATTTT; cdr3_aa: CASSRQGTSTDTQYF
j_call: TRBJ1-5; v_call: TRBV5-1; clone_size: .; d_call: .; cdr3_nt: TGCGCCAGCAGCTTGACAGGTGATAGCAATCAGCCCCAGCATTTT; cdr3_aa: CASSLTGDSNQPQHF
j_call: TRBJ1-5; v_call: TRBV7-9; clone_size: .; d_call: .; cdr3_nt: TGTGCCAGCAGCCACTTAGGACAGCGCCCGCCCCAGCATTTT; cdr3_aa: CASSHLGQRPPQHF
j_call: TRBJ1-5; v_call: TRBV2; clone_size: .; d_call: .; cdr3_nt: TGTGCCAGCAGTGAAGGAGGGCGCCGGGGCAATCAGCCCCAGCATTTT; cdr3_aa: CASSEGGRRGNQPQHF
j_call: TRBJ1-1; v_call: TRBV28; clone_size: once; d_call: .; cdr3_nt: TGTGCCAGCAGTTTCTATATATTGCCCTTTGGGGCCGGAATGAACACTGAAGCTTTCTTT; cdr3_aa: CASSFYILPFGAGMNTEAFF
j_call: TRBJ2-4; v_call: TRBV6-6; clone_size: .; d_call: .; cdr3_nt: TGTGCCAGCGGGGACATCCAAAACATTCAGTACTTC; cdr3_aa: CASGDIQNIQYF
j_call: TRBJ1-1; v_call: TRBV6-6; clone_size: .; d_call: TRBD1; cdr3_nt: TGTGCCAGCAGTACGAGACAGGGTAACACTGAAGCTTTCTTT; cdr3_aa: CASSTRQGNTEAFF
j_call: TRBJ1-2; v_call: TRBV18; clone_size: .; d_call: TRBD1; cdr3_nt: TGTGCCAGCTCACAGGACAGGCTTGCTAACTATGGCTACACCTTC; cdr3_aa: CASSQDRLANYGYTF
j_call: TRBJ2-5; v_call: TRBV2; clone_size: .; d_call: TRBD2; cdr3_nt: TGTGCCAGCAATTCCGGGACTAGCGGTCTCCTACGGTACTTC; cdr3_aa: CASNSGTSGLLRYF
j_call: TRBJ1-1; v_call: TRBV5-4; clone_size: .; d_call: .; cdr3_nt: TGTGCCAGCAGCCCTACTAACACTGAAGCTTTCTTT; cdr3_aa: CASSPTNTEAFF
j_call: TRBJ2-7; v_call: TRBV7-9; clone_size: .; d_call: TRBD2; cdr3_nt: TGTGCCAGCAGCCACGGGTTACTAGCGGGTTACACCTACGAGCAGTACTTC; cdr3_aa: CASSHGLLAGYTYEQYF
j_call: TRBJ1-2; v_call: TRBV7-8; clone_size: .; d_call: .; cdr3_nt: TGTGCCAGCAGCTTAGCTCTTAACTATGGCTACACCTTC; cdr3_aa: CASSLALNYGYTF
j_call: TRBJ1-5; v_call: TRBV30; clone_size: once; d_call: .; cdr3_nt: TGTGCCTGGAGCGAACTAGGGCTTAATCAGCCCCAGCATTTT; cdr3_aa: CAWSELGLNQPQHF
j_call: TRBJ2-7; v_call: TRBV9; clone_size: .; d_call: TRBD2; cdr3_nt: TGTGCCAGCAGCCTTAGCGGGGGGGCTTCCCACGAGCAGTACTTC; cdr3_aa: CASSLSGGASHEQYF
j_call: TRBJ2-7; v_call: TRBV9; clone_size: .; d_call: .; cdr3_nt: TGTGCCAGCAGCGTAGACGGTTACGAGGTCGACGAGCAGTACTTC; cdr3_aa: CASSVDGYEVDEQYF
j_call: TRBJ2-3; v_call: TRBV29-1; clone_size: few; d_call: .; cdr3_nt: TGCAGCGTTGACGTCAGTAGCACAGATACGCAGTATTTT; cdr3_aa: CSVDVSSTDTQYF
j_call: TRBJ2-1; v_call: TRBV5-4; clone_size: .; d_call: TRBD1; cdr3_nt: TGTGCCAGCAGCACAGGGGCGACTGAGCAGTTCTTC; cdr3_aa: CASSTGATEQFF
j_call: TRBJ2-5; v_call: TRBV5-4; clone_size: .; d_call: .; cdr3_nt: TGTGCCAGCAGCTTGTTACAGAGAGAAGAGACCCAGTACTTC; cdr3_aa: CASSLLQREETQYF
j_call: TRBJ2-7; v_call: TRBV19; clone_size: .; d_call: TRBD1; cdr3_nt: TGTGCCAGTAGTAGAGCCGGGACAGGGAAGGACGAGCAGTACTTC; cdr3_aa: CASSRAGTGKDEQYF
j_call: TRBJ2-1; v_call: TRBV5-4; clone_size: .; d_call: TRBD2; cdr3_nt: TGTGCCAGCAGCACGGGGACTAGCGGGGTGGGTTACAATGAGCAGTTCTTC; cdr3_aa: CASSTGTSGVGYNEQFF
j_call: TRBJ2-5; v_call: TRBV7-2; clone_size: .; d_call: TRBD1; cdr3_nt: TGTGCCAGCAGCCGGGACAGCCAAGAGACCCAGTACTTC; cdr3_aa: CASSRDSQETQYF
j_call: TRBJ2-2; v_call: TRBV27; clone_size: .; d_call: TRBD1; cdr3_nt: TGTGCCAGTCGATGGAATGCGGGACAGGGGTTCGCCGGGGAGCTGTTTTTT; cdr3_aa: CASRWNAGQGFAGELFF
j_call: TRBJ1-1; v_call: TRBV11-2; clone_size: .; d_call: .; cdr3_nt: TGTGCCAGCACTTCGAAACACAACATGAACACTGAAGCTTTCTTT; cdr3_aa: CASTSKHNMNTEAFF
j_call: TRBJ1-1; v_call: TRBV7-9; clone_size: .; d_call: TRBD1; cdr3_nt: TGTTCCAGCAGTTCAATCAGGGGGCGCAGAACTGAAGCTTTCTTT; cdr3_aa: CSSSSIRGRRTEAFF
j_call: TRBJ2-5; v_call: TRBV21-1; clone_size: .; d_call: .; cdr3_nt: TGTGCCAGCAGCAAATATCAGGGGGCGCGTAGGGAGACCCAGTACTTC; cdr3_aa: CASSKYQGARRETQYF
j_call: TRBJ2-3; v_call: TRBV28; clone_size: .; d_call: .; cdr3_nt: TGTGCCAGCAGTCGGAGGGGAAGCACAGATACGCAGTATTTT; cdr3_aa: CASSRRGSTDTQYF
j_call: TRBJ2-5; v_call: TRBV10-3; clone_size: once; d_call: TRBD2; cdr3_nt: TGTGCCATCAGTGGAGGGACTAGCGGGGGACAAGAGACCCAGTACTTC; cdr3_aa: CAISGGTSGGQETQYF
j_call: TRBJ2-7; v_call: TRBV7-8; clone_size: .; d_call: TRBD2; cdr3_nt: TGTGCCAGCAGCTCTAGCGGGAGCTCCTACGAGCAGTACTTC; cdr3_aa: CASSSSGSSYEQYF
j_call: TRBJ2-2; v_call: TRBV5-4; clone_size: .; d_call: .; cdr3_nt: TGTGCCAGCAGCCCGGGAACAGCGAACACCGGGGAGCTGTTTTTT; cdr3_aa: CASSPGTANTGELFF
j_call: TRBJ2-7; v_call: TRBV7-2; clone_size: .; d_call: TRBD2; cdr3_nt: TGTGCCAGCAGCTTAGCGGGACTAGCTACCCATTTCCCCTACGAGCAGTACTTC; cdr3_aa: CASSLAGLATHFPYEQYF
j_call: TRBJ2-7; v_call: TRBV10-3; clone_size: .; d_call: TRBD1; cdr3_nt: TGTGCCATCATGATGGACAGGGGGCTTGGGGCCGGAAGCTACGAGCAGTACTTC; cdr3_aa: CAIMMDRGLGAGSYEQYF
j_call: TRBJ1-1; v_call: TRBV5-1; clone_size: .; d_call: .; cdr3_nt: TGCGCCAGCAGCCCCGAGGCAGGGCGAAACACTGAAGCTTTCTTT; cdr3_aa: CASSPEAGRNTEAFF
j_call: TRBJ2-1; v_call: TRBV7-2; clone_size: .; d_call: TRBD2; cdr3_nt: TGTGCCAGCAGCTCGCCTAGCGGGGGGGCGATCGGAGAGCAGTTCTTC; cdr3_aa: CASSSPSGGAIGEQFF
j_call: TRBJ2-7; v_call: TRBV6-1; clone_size: .; d_call: TRBD2; cdr3_nt: TGTGCCAGCAGCGAAGGAACTAGCGGGAGTCGGGAGCAGTACTTC; cdr3_aa: CASSEGTSGSREQYF
j_call: TRBJ2-7; v_call: TRBV6-4; clone_size: once; d_call: TRBD2; cdr3_nt: TGTGCCAGCAGTGAACTAGCGGGAGCGGACGAGCAGTACTTC; cdr3_aa: CASSELAGADEQYF
j_call: TRBJ1-5; v_call: TRBV27; clone_size: .; d_call: .; cdr3_nt: TGTGCCAGCAGTTTACGGGGAGCTAGCAATCAGCCCCAGCATTTT; cdr3_aa: CASSLRGASNQPQHF
j_call: TRBJ1-2; v_call: TRBV29-1; clone_size: .; d_call: .; cdr3_nt: TGCAGCGTTGAATCACGGGGGGGGCATGGCTACACCTTC; cdr3_aa: CSVESRGGHGYTF
j_call: TRBJ1-1; v_call: TRBV5-1; clone_size: few; d_call: .; cdr3_nt: TGCGCCAGCAGCTTACAGGGTTCGAACACTGAAGCTTTCTTT; cdr3_aa: CASSLQGSNTEAFF
j_call: TRBJ2-7; v_call: TRBV5-4; clone_size: .; d_call: TRBD2; cdr3_nt: TGTGCCAGCAGAATGGGAGGGGCTAGCGGAACCTACGAGCAGTACTTC; cdr3_aa: CASRMGGASGTYEQYF
j_call: TRBJ1-1; v_call: TRBV27; clone_size: .; d_call: .; cdr3_nt: TGTGCCAGCAGTTTATTGACAGCTCTCATGAACACTGAAGCTTTCTTT; cdr3_aa: CASSLLTALMNTEAFF
j_call: TRBJ1-6; v_call: TRBV6-5; clone_size: .; d_call: .; cdr3_nt: TGTGCCAGCAGTTCAGGGTTTTCCTATAATTCACCCCTCCACTTT; cdr3_aa: CASSSGFSYNSPLHF
j_call: TRBJ2-2; v_call: TRBV5-6; clone_size: .; d_call: TRBD2; cdr3_nt: TGTGCCAGCAGCTTCGCACTAGCGGGAGTTTTCGGGGAGCTGTTTTTT; cdr3_aa: CASSFALAGVFGELFF
j_call: TRBJ2-2; v_call: TRBV2; clone_size: few; d_call: .; cdr3_nt: TGTGCCAGCAGTGTGGGGCGCGCCGGGGAGCTGTTTTTT; cdr3_aa: CASSVGRAGELFF
j_call: TRBJ2-7; v_call: TRBV7-8; clone_size: few; d_call: TRBD1; cdr3_nt: TGTGCCAGCAGCTCGACAGGGCTCTACGAGCAGTACTTC; cdr3_aa: CASSSTGLYEQYF
j_call: TRBJ1-2; v_call: TRBV9; clone_size: once; d_call: .; cdr3_nt: TGTGCCAGCAGCGCGCACAGGGATGGCTACACCTTC; cdr3_aa: CASSAHRDGYTF
j_call: TRBJ2-5; v_call: TRBV6-6; clone_size: .; d_call: TRBD2; cdr3_nt: TGTGCCAGCAGTTACGGACTAGCGGGAGGGAGAGAGACCCAGTACTTC; cdr3_aa: CASSYGLAGGRETQYF
j_call: TRBJ1-2; v_call: TRBV10-2; clone_size: .; d_call: TRBD1; cdr3_nt: TGCGCCAGCCGAACCACAGGGGGCTTAGCTGGCTACACCTTC; cdr3_aa: CASRTTGGLAGYTF
j_call: TRBJ2-7; v_call: TRBV6-5; clone_size: .; d_call: .; cdr3_nt: TGTGCCAGCAGTAAATTTCAGGGGTACGAGCAGTACTTC; cdr3_aa: CASSKFQGYEQYF